A selection of T cell receptor beta chains follows, all from one sample in a study of shared clonotypes between healthy human individuals. The assay was immunoSEQ multiplex PCR, and TCRdb's table has in-frame clones only and misses some. Of over 2 million clones listed, less than 95% are singletons. Source material: naive CD8+ T cells sorted from blood. The receptor source for this set is a man aged 18 to 29 in good health. Both conserved end residues are part of each CDR3. Fields, in order: V gene, clone size, J gene, D gene, CDR3 DNA, CDR3 protein. D genes are given only for firm matches. Size tells how often a clone was seen (once, few, many) or the class of an expanded clone, and some rows leave it out.

TRBV13	-	TRBJ2-7	TRBD1	TGTGCCAGCAGCTTAGGCCCCCCGGGACAGGTTAGGGACGAGCAGTACTTC	CASSLGPPGQVRDEQYF
TRBV28	few	TRBJ1-6	TRBD1	TGTGCCAGCAACAGGGGCACTTCACCCCTCCACTTT	CASNRGTSPLHF
TRBV7-9	-	TRBJ2-7	TRBD1	TGTGCCAGCAGCCTATCAGGGACAGGGCAGTACGAGCAGTACTTC	CASSLSGTGQYEQYF
TRBV28	-	TRBJ2-7	-	TGTGCCAGCAGTTTACGCCGCAGTGTGAACTACGAGCAGTACTTC	CASSLRRSVNYEQYF
TRBV13	-	TRBJ2-2	-	TGTGCCAGCAGCTCTGGAACCCGGACCGGGGAGCTGTTTTTT	CASSSGTRTGELFF
TRBV4-3	-	TRBJ2-7	TRBD1	TGCGCCAGCAGCCAAGGATCGAGGACAGGGGAGAGCGAGCAGTACTTC	CASSQGSRTGESEQYF
TRBV27	-	TRBJ2-2	TRBD1	TGTGCCAGCAGTTCGACAGGGGGGAGGACCGGGGAGCTGTTTTTT	CASSSTGGRTGELFF
TRBV27	-	TRBJ2-5	-	TGTGCCAGCAGTTTAGCCCGGGTTCCGGAGACCCAGTACTTC	CASSLARVPETQYF
TRBV6-1	-	TRBJ2-7	-	TGTGCCAGCACCGGCAGCGCCGAGGGGGCGGGGGAGCAGTACTTC	CASTGSAEGAGEQYF
TRBV9	-	TRBJ1-3	-	TGTGCCAGCAGTCAGATGAGTGGAAACACCATATATTTT	CASSQMSGNTIYF
TRBV6-5	-	TRBJ2-2	-	TGTGCCAGCAGTTACGACAGGAACACCGGGGAGCTGTTTTTT	CASSYDRNTGELFF
TRBV2	-	TRBJ1-1	-	TGTGCCAGCCTAGAAGGGGATTTGGGGCACACTGAAGCTTTCTTT	CASLEGDLGHTEAFF
TRBV28	-	TRBJ2-3	TRBD2	TGTGCCAGCAGTTTAATGCTCGGGGGGGCCCCAGATACGCAGTATTTT	CASSLMLGGAPDTQYF
TRBV9	-	TRBJ1-2	TRBD1	TGTGCCAGCAGCGTAGTTGACAGGGGAGATGGCTACACCTTC	CASSVVDRGDGYTF
TRBV11-2	-	TRBJ2-5	TRBD2	TGTGCCAGCAGCTTATCTGCGACGGGACTAGCGGGAGTTAAGACCCAGTACTTC	CASSLSATGLAGVKTQYF
TRBV5-1	-	TRBJ2-7	-	TGCGCCAGCAGCTTGGTCTGGGACACCAACTACGAGCAGTACTTC	CASSLVWDTNYEQYF
TRBV7-9	once	TRBJ2-7	-	TGTGCCAGCAGCTTTACGCAGTACGAGCAGTACTTC	CASSFTQYEQYF
TRBV7-2	-	TRBJ2-5	-	TGTGCCAGCAGCTTAGTAGGTGTCGGGTACCAAGAGACCCAGTACTTC	CASSLVGVGYQETQYF
TRBV13	-	TRBJ2-7	-	TGTGCCAGCAGCTTAGTTGTGAGCGAGCAGTACTTC	CASSLVVSEQYF
TRBV14	-	TRBJ2-2	-	TGTGCCAGCAGCCAAATGAACACCGGGGAGCTGTTTTTT	CASSQMNTGELFF
TRBV19	-	TRBJ2-1	-	TGTGCCAGTAGTATAGATCGAGCGGCCACCTACAATGAGCAGTTCTTC	CASSIDRAATYNEQFF
TRBV5-8	-	TRBJ1-5	-	TGTGCCAGCAGCTTTTTCAGGGAGCGGAATCAGCCCCAGCATTTT	CASSFFRERNQPQHF
TRBV2	-	TRBJ2-6	-	TGTGCCAGCAGTGAAATAAGGGACTCTGGGGCCAACGTCCTGACTTTC	CASSEIRDSGANVLTF
TRBV5-4	-	TRBJ1-1	-	TGTGCCAGCAGCTTGGTACAGGGCCTCGAAGCTTTCTTT	CASSLVQGLEAFF
TRBV30	-	TRBJ2-7	-	TGTGCCTGGAGTGCGGTAAGCTCCTACGAGCAGTACTTC	CAWSAVSSYEQYF
TRBV29-1	-	TRBJ2-7	-	TGCAGCGTTGATAATCCTCGGGGCTACGAGCAGTACTTC	CSVDNPRGYEQYF
TRBV7-9	-	TRBJ2-3	TRBD1	TGTGCCAGCAGCTATGGGACAGGGAACACAGATACGCAGTATTTT	CASSYGTGNTDTQYF
TRBV7-2	-	TRBJ2-7	TRBD1	TGTGCCAGCAGCCCCCGGACAGGGGACCCCTACGAGCAGTACTTC	CASSPRTGDPYEQYF
TRBV4-1	-	TRBJ1-3	-	TGCGCCAGCAGCCGGGGACAAGCGTCGGGAAACACCATATATTTT	CASSRGQASGNTIYF
TRBV28	few	TRBJ1-3	-	TGTGCCAGCAGTTTCGGGTCCTCTGGAAACACCATATATTTT	CASSFGSSGNTIYF
TRBV20-1	once	TRBJ2-5	-	TGCAGTGCTAGAGCGGGCGAGACCCAGTACTTC	CSARAGETQYF
TRBV9	-	TRBJ2-3	TRBD2	TGTGCCAGCAATAGCGGGGGCATTAGCACAGATACGCAGTATTTT	CASNSGGISTDTQYF
TRBV7-9	-	TRBJ2-7	-	TGTGCCAGCAGCTCGGGACTTAACTACGAGCAGTACTTC	CASSSGLNYEQYF
TRBV2	-	TRBJ2-1	-	TGTGCCAGCAGCCCGGGGAGCTCCTACAATGAGCAGTTCTTC	CASSPGSSYNEQFF
TRBV11-2	-	TRBJ2-7	-	TGTGCCAGCAGCTTAGGGGCAGGCAGCGAGCAGTACTTC	CASSLGAGSEQYF
TRBV7-2	-	TRBJ2-7	TRBD1	TGTGCCAGCTCCCTTAGGGACAGCACCTACGAGCAGTACTTC	CASSLRDSTYEQYF
TRBV4-1	once	TRBJ1-1	-	TGCGCCAGCCACGGCCCGGGGCCCCTCATGAACACTGAAGCTTTCTTT	CASHGPGPLMNTEAFF
TRBV25-1	-	TRBJ2-1	-	TGTGCCAGCAGTGGAGGGGGTTTCCAGTTCTTC	CASSGGGFQFF
TRBV6-1	-	TRBJ1-5	-	TGTGCCAGCAGTGAAGTAGGGTGGGCAGGGACTAATCAGCCCCAGCATTTT	CASSEVGWAGTNQPQHF
TRBV11-2	-	TRBJ1-1	TRBD1	TGTGCCAGCAGCTTCTGGACAGGGTCTGCGAGATTTACTGAAGCTTTCTTT	CASSFWTGSARFTEAFF
TRBV6-1	-	TRBJ1-5	-	TGTGCCAGCAGTGAAGTGGGGGGGGCCAATCAGCCCCAGCATTTT	CASSEVGGANQPQHF